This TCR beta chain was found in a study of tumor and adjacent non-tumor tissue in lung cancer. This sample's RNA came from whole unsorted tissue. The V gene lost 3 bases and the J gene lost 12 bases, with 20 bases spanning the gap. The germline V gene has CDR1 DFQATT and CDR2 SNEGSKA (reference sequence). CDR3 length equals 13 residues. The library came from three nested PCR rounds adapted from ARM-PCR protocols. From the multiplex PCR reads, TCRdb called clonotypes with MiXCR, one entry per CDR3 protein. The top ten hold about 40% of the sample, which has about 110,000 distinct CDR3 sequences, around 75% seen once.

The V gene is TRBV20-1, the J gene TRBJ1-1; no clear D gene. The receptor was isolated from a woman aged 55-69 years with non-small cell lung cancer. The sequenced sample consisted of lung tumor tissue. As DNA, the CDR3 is TGCAGTGCTAGTTCGGATCTTAACACTGGAACTTTCTTT. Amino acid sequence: CSASSDLNTGTFF.